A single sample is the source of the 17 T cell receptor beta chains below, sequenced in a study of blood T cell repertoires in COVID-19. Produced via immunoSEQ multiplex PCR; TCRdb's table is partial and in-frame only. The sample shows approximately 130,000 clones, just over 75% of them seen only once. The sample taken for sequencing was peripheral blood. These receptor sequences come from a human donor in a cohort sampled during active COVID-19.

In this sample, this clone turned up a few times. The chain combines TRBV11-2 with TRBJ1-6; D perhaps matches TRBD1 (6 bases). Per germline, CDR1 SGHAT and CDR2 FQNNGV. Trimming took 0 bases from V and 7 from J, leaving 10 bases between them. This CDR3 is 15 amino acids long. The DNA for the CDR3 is TGTGCCAGCAGCTTAGAACAGGGCAAGAATTCACCCCTCCACTTT. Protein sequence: CASSLEQGKNSPLHF. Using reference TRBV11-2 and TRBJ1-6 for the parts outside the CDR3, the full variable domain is EAGVAQSPRYKIIEKRQSVAFWCNPISGHATLYWYQQILGQGPKLLIQFQNNGVVDDSQLPKDRFSAERLKGVDSTLKIQPAKLEDSAVYLCASSLEQGKNSPLHFGNGTRLTVT.

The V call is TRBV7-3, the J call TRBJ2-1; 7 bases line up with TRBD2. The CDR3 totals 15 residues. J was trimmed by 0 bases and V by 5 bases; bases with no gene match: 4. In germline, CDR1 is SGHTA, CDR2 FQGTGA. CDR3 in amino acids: CASSTTSASYNEQFF. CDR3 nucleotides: TGTGCCAGCAGCACTACTAGCGCCTCCTACAATGAGCAGTTCTTC.

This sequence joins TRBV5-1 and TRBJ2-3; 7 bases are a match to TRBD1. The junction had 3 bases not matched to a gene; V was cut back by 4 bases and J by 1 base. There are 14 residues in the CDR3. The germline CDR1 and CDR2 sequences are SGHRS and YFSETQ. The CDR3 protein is CASSPGTGTDTQYF. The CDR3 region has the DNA TGCGCCAGCAGCCCCGGGACAGGCACAGATACGCAGTATTTT.

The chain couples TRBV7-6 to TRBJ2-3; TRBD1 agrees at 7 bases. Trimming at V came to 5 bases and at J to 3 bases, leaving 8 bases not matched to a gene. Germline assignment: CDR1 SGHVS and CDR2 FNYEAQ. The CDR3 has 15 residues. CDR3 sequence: CASSLGQVGTDTQYF. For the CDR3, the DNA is TGTGCCAGCAGCCTTGGACAGGTTGGGACAGATACGCAGTATTTT.

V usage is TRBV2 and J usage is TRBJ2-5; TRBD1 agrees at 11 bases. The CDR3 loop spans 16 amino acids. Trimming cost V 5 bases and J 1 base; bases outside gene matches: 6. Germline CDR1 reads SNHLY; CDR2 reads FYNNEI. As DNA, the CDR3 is TGTGCCAGCAGTCGGGACAGGGGGGGAACCCAAGAGACCCAGTACTTC. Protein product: CASSRDRGGTQETQYF.

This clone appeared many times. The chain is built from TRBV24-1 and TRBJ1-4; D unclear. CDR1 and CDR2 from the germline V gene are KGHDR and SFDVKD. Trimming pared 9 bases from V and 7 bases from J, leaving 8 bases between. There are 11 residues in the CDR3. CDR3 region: CATPPLEKLFF. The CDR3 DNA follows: TGTGCCACCCCCCCACTTGAAAAACTGTTTTTT.

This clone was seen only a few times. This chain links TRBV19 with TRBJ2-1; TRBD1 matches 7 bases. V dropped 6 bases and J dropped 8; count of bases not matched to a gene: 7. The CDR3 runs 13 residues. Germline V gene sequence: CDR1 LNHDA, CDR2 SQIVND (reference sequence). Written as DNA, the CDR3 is TGTGCCAGTAGCCACACAGGGGCCCATGAGCAGTTCTTC. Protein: CASSHTGAHEQFF.

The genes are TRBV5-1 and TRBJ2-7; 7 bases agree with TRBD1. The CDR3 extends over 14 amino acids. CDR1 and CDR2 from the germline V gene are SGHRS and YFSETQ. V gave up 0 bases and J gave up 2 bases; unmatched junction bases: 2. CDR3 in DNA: TGCGCCAGCAGCTTGGGGGACAGAACCTACGAGCAGTACTTC. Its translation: CASSLGDRTYEQYF.

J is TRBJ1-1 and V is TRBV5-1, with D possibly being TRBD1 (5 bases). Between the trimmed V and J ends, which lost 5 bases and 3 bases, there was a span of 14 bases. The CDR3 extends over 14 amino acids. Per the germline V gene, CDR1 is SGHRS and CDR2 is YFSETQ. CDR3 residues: CASSSRVADTEAFF. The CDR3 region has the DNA TGCGCCAGCAGTTCCAGGGTGGCGGACACTGAAGCTTTCTTT.

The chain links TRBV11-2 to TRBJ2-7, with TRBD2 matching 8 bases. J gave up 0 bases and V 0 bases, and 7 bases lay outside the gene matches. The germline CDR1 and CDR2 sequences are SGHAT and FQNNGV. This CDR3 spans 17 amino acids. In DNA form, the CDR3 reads TGTGCCAGCAGCTTAGAAGGCGGGGGGCATCTCTCCTACGAGCAGTACTTC. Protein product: CASSLEGGGHLSYEQYF.

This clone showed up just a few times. This CDR3 reads CASSLATGIARRDTQYF. The CDR3 coding sequence is TGCGCCAGCAGCTTGGCCACAGGGATAGCCCGTAGAGATACGCAGTATTTT. The V gene is TRBV5-1, the J gene TRBJ2-3; tentative D call: TRBD1 (6 bases). This CDR3 region has 17 residues. V was pared by 0 bases and J by 5 bases, with 19 bases between. Germline loops: CDR1 SGHRS, CDR2 YFSETQ.

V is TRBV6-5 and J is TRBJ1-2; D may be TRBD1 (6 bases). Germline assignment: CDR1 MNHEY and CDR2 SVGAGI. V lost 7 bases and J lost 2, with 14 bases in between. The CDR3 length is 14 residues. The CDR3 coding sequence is TGTGCCAGCATCCCCGACAGGAAAAACTATGGCTACACCTTC. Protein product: CASIPDRKNYGYTF.

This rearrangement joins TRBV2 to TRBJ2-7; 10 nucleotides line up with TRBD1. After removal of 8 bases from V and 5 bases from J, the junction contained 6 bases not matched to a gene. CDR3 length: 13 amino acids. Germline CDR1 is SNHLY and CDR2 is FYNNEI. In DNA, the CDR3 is TGTGCCAGCGGGGGGGGACAGGGGAACGAGCAGTACTTC. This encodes CASGGGQGNEQYF. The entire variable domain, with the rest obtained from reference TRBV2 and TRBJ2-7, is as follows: EPEVTQTPSHQVTQMGQEVILRCVPISNHLYFYWYRQILGQKVEFLVSFYNNEISEKSEIFDDQFSVERPDGSNFTLKIRSTKLEDSAMYFCASGGGQGNEQYFGPGTRLTVT.

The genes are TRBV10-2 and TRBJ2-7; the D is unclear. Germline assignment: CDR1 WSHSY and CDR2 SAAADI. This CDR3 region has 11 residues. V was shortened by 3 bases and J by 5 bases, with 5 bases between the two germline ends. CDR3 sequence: CASSDPDEQYF. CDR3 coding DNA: TGCGCCAGCAGTGACCCGGACGAGCAGTACTTC.

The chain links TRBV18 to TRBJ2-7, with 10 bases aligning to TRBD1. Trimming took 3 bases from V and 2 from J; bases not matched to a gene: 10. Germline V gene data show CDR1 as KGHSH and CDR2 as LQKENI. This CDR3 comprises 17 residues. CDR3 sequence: CASSPRGGTGDTYEQYF. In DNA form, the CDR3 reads TGTGCCAGCTCACCCCGGGGTGGGACAGGGGACACCTACGAGCAGTACTTC.

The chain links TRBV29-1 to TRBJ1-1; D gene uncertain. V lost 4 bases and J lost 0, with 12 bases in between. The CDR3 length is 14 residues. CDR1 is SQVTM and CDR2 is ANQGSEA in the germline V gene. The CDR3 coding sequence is TGCAGCGTTGCGCGGCGGGCGGTGAACACTGAAGCTTTCTTT. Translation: CSVARRAVNTEAFF.

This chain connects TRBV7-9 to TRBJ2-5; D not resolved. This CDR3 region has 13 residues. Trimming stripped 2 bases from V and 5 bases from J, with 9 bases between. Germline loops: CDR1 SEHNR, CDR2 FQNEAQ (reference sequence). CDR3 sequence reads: CASSLSPTETQYF. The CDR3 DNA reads TGTGCCAGCAGCTTAAGCCCAACGGAGACCCAGTACTTC.